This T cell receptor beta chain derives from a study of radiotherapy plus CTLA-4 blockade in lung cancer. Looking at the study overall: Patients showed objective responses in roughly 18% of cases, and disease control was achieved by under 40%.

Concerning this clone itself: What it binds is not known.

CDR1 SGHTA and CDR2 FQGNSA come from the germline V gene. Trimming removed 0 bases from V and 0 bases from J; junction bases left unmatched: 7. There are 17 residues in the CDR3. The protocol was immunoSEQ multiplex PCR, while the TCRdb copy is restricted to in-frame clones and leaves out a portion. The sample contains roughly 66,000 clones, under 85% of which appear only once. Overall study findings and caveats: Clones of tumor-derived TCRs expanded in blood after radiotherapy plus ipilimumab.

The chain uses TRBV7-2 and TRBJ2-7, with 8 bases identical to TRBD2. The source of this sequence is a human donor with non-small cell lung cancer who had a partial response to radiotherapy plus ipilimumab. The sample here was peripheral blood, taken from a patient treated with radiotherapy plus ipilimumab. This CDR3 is CASSLAASGLNSYEQYF. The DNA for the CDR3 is TGTGCCAGCAGCTTAGCCGCTAGCGGGCTGAACTCCTACGAGCAGTACTTC.